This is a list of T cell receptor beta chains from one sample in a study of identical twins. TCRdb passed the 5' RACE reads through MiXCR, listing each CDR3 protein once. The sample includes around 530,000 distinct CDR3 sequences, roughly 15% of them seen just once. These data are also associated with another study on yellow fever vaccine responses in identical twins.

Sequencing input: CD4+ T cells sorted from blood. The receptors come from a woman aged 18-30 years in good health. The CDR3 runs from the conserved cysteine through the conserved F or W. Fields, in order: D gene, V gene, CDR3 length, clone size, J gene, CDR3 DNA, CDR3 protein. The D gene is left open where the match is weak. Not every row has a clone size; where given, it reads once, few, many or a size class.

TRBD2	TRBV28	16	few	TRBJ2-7	TGTGCCAGCAGTGATACCGGACTAGCGGGAGGCTACGAGCAGTACTTC	CASSDTGLAGGYEQYF
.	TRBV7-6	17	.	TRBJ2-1	TGTGCCAGCAGCTTAGGAGGCTGGGGCGGGACGTGGAATGAGCAGTTCTTC	CASSLGGWGGTWNEQFF
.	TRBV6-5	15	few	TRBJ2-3	TGTGCCAGCAGTTATCTGGGAGGAATTACAGATACGCAGTATTTT	CASSYLGGITDTQYF
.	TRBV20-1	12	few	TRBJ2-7	TGCAGTGCTAGAGCGGGTCCCTACGAGCAGTACTTC	CSARAGPYEQYF
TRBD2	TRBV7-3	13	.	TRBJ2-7	TGTGCCAGCTCCAGCGGGAGCAGTAACGAGCAGTACTTC	CASSSGSSNEQYF
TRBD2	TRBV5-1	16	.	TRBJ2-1	TGCGCCAGCAGCCCTGGAGGGGCGGGAGTGGACAATGAGCAGTTCTTC	CASSPGGAGVDNEQFF
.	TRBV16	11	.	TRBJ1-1	TGTGCCAGCAGCCCGGTCCCTGAAGCTTTCTTT	CASSPVPEAFF
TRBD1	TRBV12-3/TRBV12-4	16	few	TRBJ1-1	TGTGCCAGCAGTTTTTCCGGGACAGGGATCGCTGCTGAAGCTTTCTTT	CASSFSGTGIAAEAFF
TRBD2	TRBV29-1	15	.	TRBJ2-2	TGCAGCGTTGCCGCGCGGGGGGCGAACACCGGGGAGCTGTTTTTT	CSVAARGANTGELFF
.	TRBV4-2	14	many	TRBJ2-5	TGTGCCAGCAGCCAAGCCAGGGACCAAGAGACCCAGTACTTC	CASSQARDQETQYF
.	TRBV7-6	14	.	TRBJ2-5	TGTGCCAGCAGCCAAGGAGTTACTAGGGAGACCCAGTACTTC	CASSQGVTRETQYF
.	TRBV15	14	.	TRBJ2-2	TGTGCCACCAGCAGAGAGGGGATATTGGGGGAGCTGTTTTTT	CATSREGILGELFF
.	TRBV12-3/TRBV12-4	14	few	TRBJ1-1	TGTGCCAGCAGACCCCCTGCCAGGAACACTGAAGCTTTCTTT	CASRPPARNTEAFF
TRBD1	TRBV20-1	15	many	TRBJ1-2	TGCAGTGCTAGGGGGGAAGCAACAGGGGCGAGGGGCTACACCTTC	CSARGEATGARGYTF
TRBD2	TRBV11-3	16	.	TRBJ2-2	TGTGCCAGCAGCACATATCTCGGGGGGGACACCGGGGAGCTGTTTTTT	CASSTYLGGDTGELFF
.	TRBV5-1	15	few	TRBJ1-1	TGCGCCAGCAGCTTCGAACAGGGTCTTACCACTGAAGCTTTCTTT	CASSFEQGLTTEAFF